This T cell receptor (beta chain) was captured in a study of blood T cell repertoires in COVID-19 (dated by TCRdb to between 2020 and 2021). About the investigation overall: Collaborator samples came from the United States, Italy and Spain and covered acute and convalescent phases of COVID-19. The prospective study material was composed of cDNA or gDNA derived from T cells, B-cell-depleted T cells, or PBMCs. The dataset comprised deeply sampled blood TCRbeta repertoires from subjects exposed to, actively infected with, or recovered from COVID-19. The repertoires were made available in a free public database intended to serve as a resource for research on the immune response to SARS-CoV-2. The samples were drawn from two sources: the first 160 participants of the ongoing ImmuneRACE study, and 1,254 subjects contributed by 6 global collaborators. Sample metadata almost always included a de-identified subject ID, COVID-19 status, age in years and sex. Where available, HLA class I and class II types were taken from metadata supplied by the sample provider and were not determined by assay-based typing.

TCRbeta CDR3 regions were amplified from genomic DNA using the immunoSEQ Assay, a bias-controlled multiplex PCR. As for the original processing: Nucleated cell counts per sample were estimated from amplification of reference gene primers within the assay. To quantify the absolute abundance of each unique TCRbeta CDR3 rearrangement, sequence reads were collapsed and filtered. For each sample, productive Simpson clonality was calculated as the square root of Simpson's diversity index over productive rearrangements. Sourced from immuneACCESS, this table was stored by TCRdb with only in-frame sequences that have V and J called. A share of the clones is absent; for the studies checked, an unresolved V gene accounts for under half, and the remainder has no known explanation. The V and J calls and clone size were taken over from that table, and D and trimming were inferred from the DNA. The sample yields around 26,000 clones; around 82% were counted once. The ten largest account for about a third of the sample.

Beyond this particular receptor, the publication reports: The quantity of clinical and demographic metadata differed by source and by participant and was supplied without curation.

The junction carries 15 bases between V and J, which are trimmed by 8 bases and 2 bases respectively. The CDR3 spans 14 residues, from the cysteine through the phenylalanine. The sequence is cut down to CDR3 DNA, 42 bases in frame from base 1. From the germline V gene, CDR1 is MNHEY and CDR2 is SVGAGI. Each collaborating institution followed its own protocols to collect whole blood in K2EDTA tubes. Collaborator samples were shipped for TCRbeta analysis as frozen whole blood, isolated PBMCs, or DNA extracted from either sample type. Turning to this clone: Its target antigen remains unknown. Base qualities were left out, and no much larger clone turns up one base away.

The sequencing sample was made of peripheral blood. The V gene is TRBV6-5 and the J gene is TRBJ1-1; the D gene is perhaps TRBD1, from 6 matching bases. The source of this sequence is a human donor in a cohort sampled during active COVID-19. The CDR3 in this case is CASPIQGGNTEAFF. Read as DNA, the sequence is TGTGCCAGCCCAATACAGGGTGGAAACACTGAAGCTTTCTTT.